The 19 T cell receptor beta chains listed next were all sequenced from one sample in a study of regulatory T cells in long-lasting Graves disease. Time point denoted: newly diagnosed GD, antithyroid drugs for less than 3 months. Scientists built the TCR library using RNA that was extracted from PBMCs. Building of the TCR beta libraries involved iRepertoire HTBI primers and Arm-PCR of CDR3 regions. In TCRdb, the multiplex PCR reads were re-called with MiXCR into one record per CDR3 protein. The table lists approximately 470,000 distinct CDR3 sequences, 15% to 20% of them singletons. These same data were also listed under a study on T cells in Graves' hyperthyroidism and ophthalmopathy.

Sequencing used peripheral blood mononuclear cells (PBMCs), obtained at new diagnosis, from a patient treated with antithyroid drugs. Receptor source: a man aged 35 to 55 with Graves disease.

This clonotype has ten or more counts. The V and J genes are TRBV12-3 or TRBV12-4 and TRBJ2-1, with 8 bases matching TRBD2. With 6 bases clipped from V and 7 bases from J, the junction kept 8 bases outside the gene matches. The CDR3 consists of 14 residues. The CDR3, as DNA: TGTGCCAGCAGAATCAGCGGGGGTTCGAATGAGCAGTTCTTC. It translates to CASRISGGSNEQFF.

This clonotype was detected only a few times. This sequence joins TRBV12-3 or TRBV12-4 and TRBJ1-6; 10 bases fit TRBD1. V lost 6 bases, J lost 10 bases, and 9 bases stayed unmatched. CDR3 length: 15 amino acids. CDR3 sequence (DNA): TGTGCCAGCAGCCCGGGACAGGGGAAGACGTCACCCCTCCACTTT. Translated: CASSPGQGKTSPLHF.

This chain links TRBV5-1 with TRBJ1-1; D ambiguous. Trimming left V 4 bases short and J 3 bases short, with 19 bases between. This CDR3 comprises 16 residues. The germline CDR1 and CDR2 sequences are SGHRS and YFSETQ. Here the CDR3 DNA reads TGCGCCAGCAGCCCTGTCGGTGGAGAGCTAGACACTGAAGCTTTCTTT. It encodes CASSPVGGELDTEAFF.

A word on this clonotype: A much more abundant neighbour one base away suggests this may be a read error. The J gene is TRBJ2-5, the V gene TRBV7-3; D may match TRBD1 or TRBD2 (5 bases each). CDR1 and CDR2 from the germline V gene are SGHTA and FQGTGA. This CDR3 has 16 amino acids. V was clipped by 2 bases and J by 4 bases, with 17 bases between them. DNA of the CDR3: TGTGCCAGCAGCTTACTCGGGGACCCAGAAATAGAGACCCAGTACTTC. Amino acids: CASSLLGDPEIETQYF.

V is TRBV6-1 and J is TRBJ2-2; D remains unclear. V lost 4 bases and J lost 6, with 6 bases in between. Germline V CDR1 and CDR2: MNHNS, SASEGT. The length of the CDR3 is 12 residues. Here the CDR3 reads CASSVLSGELFF. The CDR3 DNA follows: TGTGCCAGCAGTGTCCTTTCCGGGGAGCTGTTTTTT.

This clonotype has a count of ten or more. The V gene is TRBV7-9, the J gene TRBJ2-7; D might be TRBD1 (5 bases). The CDR3 is 15 amino acids. Germline CDR1 is SEHNR and CDR2 is FQNEAQ (reference sequence). Trimming took 5 bases from V and 5 from J, leaving 19 bases between them. In nucleotides, the CDR3 is TGTGCCAGCAGCCCGGTCATTGGCAGGGCCGACGAGCAGTACTTC. Its translation: CASSPVIGRADEQYF.

This clonotype was seen ten or more times. The chain has TRBV11-2 and TRBJ2-1; the match to TRBD2 covers 8 bases. The CDR3 runs 15 residues. V gave up 0 bases and J gave up 6 bases; unmatched junction bases: 4. CDR1 is SGHAT and CDR2 is FQNNGV in the germline V gene. DNA of the CDR3: TGTGCCAGCAGCTTAGAGGGACTAGTCGGCAATGAGCAGTTCTTC. Amino acid sequence: CASSLEGLVGNEQFF. Complete variable domain (other parts from reference TRBV11-2 and TRBJ2-1): EAGVAQSPRYKIIEKRQSVAFWCNPISGHATLYWYQQILGQGPKLLIQFQNNGVVDDSQLPKDRFSAERLKGVDSTLKIQPAKLEDSAVYLCASSLEGLVGNEQFFGPGTRLTVL.

Many counts were recorded for this clonotype. The J gene is TRBJ2-1, the V gene TRBV15; TRBD2 might be the D (5 bases). The CDR3 contains 13 residues. The V gene lost 0 bases and the J gene lost 8 bases, with 8 bases spanning the gap. The germline gives CDR1 LNHNV, CDR2 YYDKDF (reference sequence). Written as DNA, the CDR3 is TGTGCCACCAGCAGAGATCTGCGGGATGAGCAGTTCTTC. Residues: CATSRDLRDEQFF.

This clonotype showed up many times. The chain links TRBV7-9 to TRBJ2-7; weak D call: TRBD2 (5 bases). V was shortened by 5 bases and J by 9 bases, with 17 bases between the two germline ends. The CDR3 extends over 13 amino acids. Germline CDR1 and CDR2: SEHNR and FQNEAQ (reference sequence). The CDR3 DNA follows: TGTGCCAGCAGCCCCCGAGGGAAGATACGGCAGTACTTC. Translation gives CASSPRGKIRQYF.

At least ten counts were recorded for this clonotype. The chain combines TRBV12-3 or TRBV12-4 with TRBJ2-3; no reliable D call. The V end was cut by 6 bases, the J end by 0 bases, with 7 bases between. This CDR3 is 13 amino acids long. CDR3 protein: CASRRRSTDTQYF. Here the CDR3 DNA reads TGTGCCAGCAGGAGGAGAAGCACAGATACGCAGTATTTT.

This clonotype came up many times. The chain has TRBV6-5 and TRBJ2-7; D is perhaps TRBD1 or TRBD2 (5 bases each). Trimming left V 0 bases short and J 3 bases short, with 12 bases between. Germline assignment: CDR1 MNHEY and CDR2 SVGAGI. CDR3 length: 15 amino acids. The CDR3 is CASSYSAGALYEQYF. CDR3 coding DNA: TGTGCCAGCAGTTACTCGGCCGGGGCCCTCTACGAGCAGTACTTC.

Concerning this clonotype: A much larger clonotype is one base distant, so this may be a read error. The rearrangement links TRBV24-1 to TRBJ2-1, with D possibly matching TRBD2 (6 bases). Germline V gene lookup returns CDR1 KGHDR and CDR2 SFDVKD. CDR3 length: 15 residues. Here the CDR3 DNA reads TGTGCCACCAGTGTCGGGACTCCGTCCTTCAATGAGCAGTTCTTC. Translation: CATSVGTPSFNEQFF.

To note about this clonotype: Given a much more abundant clone one base away, this may be a read error. This sequence joins TRBV6-1 and TRBJ2-7; TRBD2 matches 7 bases. This CDR3 is built from 14 residues. V shed 6 bases, J shed 7 bases, and the junction held 12 bases outside the gene matches. Germline CDR1 MNHNS, CDR2 SASEGT. CDR3 sequence reads: CASSERGVYNEQYF. The CDR3 bases are TGTGCCAGCAGCGAACGGGGGGTCTACAATGAGCAGTACTTC.

With respect to this clonotype: Possible read error: a much larger clone is one base away. The chain combines TRBV5-6 with TRBJ1-2, with 9 positions matching TRBD1. Losses at the gene ends were 1 base for V and 2 bases for J; bases not matched to a gene: 6. The CDR3 spans 16 residues. Germline CDR1 SGHDT, CDR2 YYEEEE. CDR3 in amino acids: CASSLYGTGRNYGYTF. The CDR3 region has the DNA TGTGCCAGCAGCTTGTACGGGACAGGGAGGAACTATGGCTACACCTTC.

Many counts were recorded for this clonotype. J is TRBJ1-1 and V is TRBV28; D is uncertain. The germline V and J ends were trimmed by 2 bases and 5 bases, with 15 bases remaining between them. Germline V gene sequence: CDR1 MDHEN, CDR2 SYDVKM. The length of the CDR3 is 15 residues. The CDR3 DNA sequence: TGTGCCAGCAGTTTAGCTTCAGGAGGACGAACTGAAGCTTTCTTT. As protein: CASSLASGGRTEAFF.

To note about this clonotype: It may be a read error: a sequence one base away is much more abundant. J is TRBJ2-1 and V is TRBV3-1; TRBD2 might be the D (6 bases). The germline V gene has CDR1 LGHDT and CDR2 YNNKEL (reference sequence). V was cut by 8 bases and J by 9 bases, with 23 bases left in between. The CDR3 consists of 15 residues. The CDR3 DNA sequence: TGTGCCAGCTGCCCGTACGGGGGAGAGGTGGGTGAGCAGTTCTTC. Protein: CASCPYGGEVGEQFF.

This clonotype occurred many times. The gene calls are TRBV29-1 and TRBJ2-3; D is ambiguous. The germline gives CDR1 SQVTM, CDR2 ANQGSEA. This CDR3 has 13 residues. Trimming cost V 4 bases and J 5 bases, with 13 bases left between them. CDR3 sequence: CSVGGRWKDTQYF. The CDR3 bases are TGCAGCGTTGGAGGTCGGTGGAAAGATACGCAGTATTTT.

This chain connects TRBV5-1 to TRBJ1-5; no reliable D call. CDR1 is SGHRS, CDR2 YFSETQ, per germline. This CDR3 has 13 residues. Trimming took 5 bases from V and 3 from J, leaving 9 bases between them. Here the CDR3 DNA reads TGCGCCAGCAGATTAGGAGACAATCAGCCCCAGCATTTT. Protein sequence: CASRLGDNQPQHF. The variable domain in full, completed from reference TRBV5-1 and TRBJ1-5, reads KAGVTQTPRYLIKTRGQQVTLSCSPISGHRSVSWYQQTPGQGLQFLFEYFSETQRNKGNFPGRFSGRQFSNSRSEMNVSTLELGDSALYLCASRLGDNQPQHFGDGTRLSIL.

About this clonotype: A read error likely explains this, since a far larger clone differs by one base. The V call is TRBV11-3, the J call TRBJ2-1; 10 bases fit TRBD2. The CDR3 loop spans 16 amino acids. Germline CDR1 is SGHNT and CDR2 is YENEEA. With V trimmed by 2 bases and J by 13 bases, 14 bases remained unmatched. CDR3 sequence (DNA): TGTGCCAGCAGCTTATGGTCGCTAGCGGGAGAGGAGACCCAGTTCTTC. This gives the protein CASSLWSLAGEETQFF.